This T cell receptor beta chain was obtained from a study of blood T cell dynamics during melanoma immunotherapy. Study as a whole: Metastatic melanoma patients received first-line pembrolizumab or nivolumab plus ipilimumab. Study-wide points: Clones driving repertoire changes may be melanoma-specific or general immune activation.

Concerning this clone itself: Its cognate antigen is unknown.

Described time point: pre-treatment baseline. No patient had earlier systemic cancer treatment, concurrent immunosuppressants, or another active cancer. CDR1 and CDR2 from the germline V gene are LGHNA and YSLEER. The V and J ends lost 3 bases and 3 bases respectively, with 8 bases between them. The CDR3 totals 13 residues. Every bulk PBMC sample received the same 350 ng of DNA. The data were produced by immunoSEQ multiplex PCR, yet TCRdb's version contains in-frame clones alone and is incomplete. Here the sample spans a few thousand clones, around 87% being singletons. V usage is TRBV4-3 and J usage is TRBJ1-2, with D uncertain. Sample: blood, taken from a patient treated with checkpoint blockade. This receptor was obtained from a human donor with melanoma. The CDR3 region is CASSHPRDYGYTF. The CDR3 region has the DNA TGCGCCAGCAGCCACCCTAGGGACTATGGCTACACCTTC.